Listed below are T cell receptor beta chains from one sample, sequenced in a study of PD-L1 blockade in urothelial cancer. The assay was immunoSEQ multiplex PCR, and TCRdb's table has in-frame clones only and misses some. The sample carries roughly 50,000 clones, approximately 81% recorded once. The source was PBMCs, collected around atezolizumab (anti-PD-L1) treatment. These TCRs come from an older man with urothelial cancer. The CDR3 runs from the conserved cysteine through the conserved F or W. Fields, in order: clone size, D gene, V gene, J gene, CDR3 protein, CDR3 DNA. D genes are given only for firm matches. Rows give clone size only sometimes, using once, few, many, or a class for an expanded clone.

clone size: few
D gene: TRBD1
V gene: TRBV4-1
J gene: TRBJ1-2
CDR3 protein: CASSQSGTGAYGYTF
CDR3 DNA: TGCGCCAGCAGCCAATCCGGGACAGGGGCCTATGGCTACACCTTC

clone size: -
D gene: -
V gene: TRBV7-9
J gene: TRBJ2-7
CDR3 protein: CASSPTRGYEQYF
CDR3 DNA: TGTGCCAGCAGCCCGACACGGGGGTACGAGCAGTACTTC

clone size: once
D gene: TRBD1
V gene: TRBV5-5
J gene: TRBJ2-3
CDR3 protein: CASSLNQGVPTDTQYF
CDR3 DNA: TGTGCCAGCAGCTTGAATCAGGGGGTTCCCACAGATACGCAGTATTTT

clone size: -
D gene: -
V gene: TRBV5-6
J gene: TRBJ2-7
CDR3 protein: CASSLDGTYYEQYF
CDR3 DNA: TGTGCCAGCAGCTTGGACGGGACATACTACGAGCAGTACTTC

clone size: -
D gene: TRBD1
V gene: TRBV5-1
J gene: TRBJ2-1
CDR3 protein: CASRRDREYNEQFF
CDR3 DNA: TGCGCCAGCCGCCGGGACAGGGAATACAATGAGCAGTTCTTC

clone size: -
D gene: TRBD1
V gene: TRBV28
J gene: TRBJ2-7
CDR3 protein: CASSLRTGSYEQYF
CDR3 DNA: TGTGCCAGCAGTTTGCGGACAGGATCCTACGAGCAGTACTTC

clone size: -
D gene: TRBD1
V gene: TRBV28
J gene: TRBJ1-5
CDR3 protein: CASRPTGISNQPQHF
CDR3 DNA: TGTGCCAGCAGACCGACAGGGATTAGCAATCAGCCCCAGCATTTT

clone size: -
D gene: -
V gene: TRBV19
J gene: TRBJ1-4
CDR3 protein: CASSTQGSATNEKLFF
CDR3 DNA: TGTGCCAGTAGTACCCAGGGATCTGCAACTAATGAAAAACTGTTTTTT

clone size: -
D gene: -
V gene: TRBV4-1
J gene: TRBJ2-1
CDR3 protein: CASSPDPSSYNEQFF
CDR3 DNA: TGCGCCAGCAGTCCCGATCCCAGCTCCTACAATGAGCAGTTCTTC

clone size: few
D gene: -
V gene: TRBV2
J gene: TRBJ2-5
CDR3 protein: CASSDAGQETQYF
CDR3 DNA: TGTGCCAGCAGTGATGCGGGACAAGAGACCCAGTACTTC

clone size: once
D gene: TRBD1
V gene: TRBV15
J gene: TRBJ2-3
CDR3 protein: CATKIGQGQADTQYF
CDR3 DNA: TGTGCCACCAAAATCGGACAGGGGCAAGCAGATACGCAGTATTTT

clone size: once
D gene: -
V gene: TRBV27
J gene: TRBJ2-1
CDR3 protein: CASSLGPSANEQFF
CDR3 DNA: TGTGCCAGCAGTTTGGGGCCTAGCGCCAATGAGCAGTTCTTC

clone size: -
D gene: -
V gene: TRBV7-3
J gene: TRBJ2-7
CDR3 protein: CASSLSNAYEQYF
CDR3 DNA: TGTGCCAGCAGCTTATCAAACGCGTACGAGCAGTACTTC

clone size: -
D gene: -
V gene: TRBV19
J gene: TRBJ1-1
CDR3 protein: CASSIDPAGNTEAFF
CDR3 DNA: TGTGCCAGTAGTATAGATCCCGCAGGGAACACTGAAGCTTTCTTT

clone size: -
D gene: -
V gene: TRBV5-5
J gene: TRBJ2-7
CDR3 protein: CASSLAMAASYEQYF
CDR3 DNA: TGTGCCAGCAGCTTAGCCATGGCGGCGAGCTACGAGCAGTACTTC

clone size: -
D gene: TRBD1
V gene: TRBV11-3
J gene: TRBJ2-1
CDR3 protein: CASSLDPPGQGFYNEQFF
CDR3 DNA: TGTGCCAGCAGCTTAGATCCCCCGGGACAGGGTTTTTATAATGAGCAGTTCTTC

clone size: -
D gene: TRBD1
V gene: TRBV28
J gene: TRBJ1-5
CDR3 protein: CASRPTGGQGQPQHF
CDR3 DNA: TGTGCCAGCCGACCGACGGGCGGACAGGGTCAGCCCCAGCATTTT

clone size: few
D gene: -
V gene: TRBV27
J gene: TRBJ2-5
CDR3 protein: CASSLSIGTVQYF
CDR3 DNA: TGTGCCAGCAGTTTATCGATAGGCACAGTCCAGTACTTC

clone size: -
D gene: -
V gene: TRBV5-4
J gene: TRBJ2-7
CDR3 protein: CASSFDRSSYEQYF
CDR3 DNA: TGTGCCAGCAGCTTTGACAGGAGTTCCTACGAGCAGTACTTC

clone size: -
D gene: -
V gene: TRBV2
J gene: TRBJ2-5
CDR3 protein: CASSLRGFGRSQETQYF
CDR3 DNA: TGTGCCAGCAGTCTAAGGGGTTTCGGCAGGAGTCAAGAGACCCAGTACTTC

clone size: -
D gene: TRBD2
V gene: TRBV5-4
J gene: TRBJ2-3
CDR3 protein: CASSSGLAGGTDTQYF
CDR3 DNA: TGTGCCAGCAGCTCGGGACTAGCGGGGGGCACAGATACGCAGTATTTT

clone size: -
D gene: -
V gene: TRBV6-1
J gene: TRBJ1-5
CDR3 protein: CASSEAFGQPQHF
CDR3 DNA: TGTGCCAGCAGTGAAGCCTTCGGTCAGCCCCAGCATTTT

clone size: -
D gene: TRBD2
V gene: TRBV7-2
J gene: TRBJ2-6
CDR3 protein: CASSLDGGASTNVLTF
CDR3 DNA: TGTGCCAGCAGCTTAGACGGGGGGGCAAGCACCAACGTCCTGACTTTC

clone size: -
D gene: -
V gene: TRBV7-9
J gene: TRBJ1-5
CDR3 protein: CASSYNGPLDRNNQPQHF
CDR3 DNA: TGTGCCAGCAGCTACAATGGTCCCCTCGACAGAAACAATCAGCCCCAGCATTTT

clone size: -
D gene: TRBD1
V gene: TRBV5-8
J gene: TRBJ1-2
CDR3 protein: CASSLMTGSYGYTF
CDR3 DNA: TGTGCCAGCAGCTTGATGACAGGGTCCTATGGCTACACCTTC

clone size: -
D gene: TRBD1
V gene: TRBV5-1
J gene: TRBJ2-7
CDR3 protein: CASPRDRGYEQYF
CDR3 DNA: TGCGCCAGCCCCCGGGACAGGGGCTACGAGCAGTACTTC

clone size: once
D gene: -
V gene: TRBV5-1
J gene: TRBJ1-2
CDR3 protein: CASSLGQQNYYGYTF
CDR3 DNA: TGCGCCAGCAGCTTGGGTCAACAGAACTACTATGGCTACACCTTC

clone size: few
D gene: TRBD1
V gene: TRBV7-2
J gene: TRBJ1-1
CDR3 protein: CASSPGQVGFAEAFF
CDR3 DNA: TGTGCCAGCAGCCCAGGACAGGTGGGGTTCGCTGAAGCTTTCTTT

clone size: medium-sized
D gene: TRBD2
V gene: TRBV4-2
J gene: TRBJ2-2
CDR3 protein: CASSQELAGTTGELFF
CDR3 DNA: TGTGCCAGCAGCCAAGAGCTAGCGGGGACCACCGGGGAGCTGTTTTTT

clone size: few
D gene: TRBD1
V gene: TRBV5-1
J gene: TRBJ1-2
CDR3 protein: CASSLGDRVVGYTF
CDR3 DNA: TGCGCCAGCAGCTTGGGGGACAGGGTGGTCGGCTACACCTTC

clone size: -
D gene: TRBD1
V gene: TRBV6-5
J gene: TRBJ1-4
CDR3 protein: CASSYSGQGNEKLFF
CDR3 DNA: TGTGCCAGCAGTTACTCTGGACAGGGTAATGAAAAACTGTTTTTT

clone size: -
D gene: TRBD1
V gene: TRBV6-1
J gene: TRBJ1-4
CDR3 protein: CASRPGGIAVEKLFF
CDR3 DNA: TGTGCCAGCAGACCAGGGGGGATAGCGGTTGAAAAACTGTTTTTT

clone size: -
D gene: -
V gene: TRBV4-3
J gene: TRBJ1-2
CDR3 protein: CASSHRTGTGGYTF
CDR3 DNA: TGCGCCAGCAGCCATAGAACCGGGACTGGTGGCTACACCTTC

clone size: -
D gene: TRBD1
V gene: TRBV11-3
J gene: TRBJ2-5
CDR3 protein: CASSPRTGGSQETQYF
CDR3 DNA: TGTGCCAGCAGCCCCCGGACAGGGGGGAGTCAAGAGACCCAGTACTTC

clone size: once
D gene: -
V gene: TRBV21-1
J gene: TRBJ2-7
CDR3 protein: CASSSEPGGGTDSYEQYF
CDR3 DNA: TGTGCCAGCAGCTCCGAACCCGGGGGGGGGACTGACTCCTACGAGCAGTACTTC

clone size: -
D gene: -
V gene: TRBV6-5
J gene: TRBJ1-2
CDR3 protein: CASSLQQGYGYTF
CDR3 DNA: TGTGCCAGCAGTTTACAACAGGGTTATGGCTACACCTTC

clone size: few
D gene: -
V gene: TRBV2
J gene: TRBJ1-4
CDR3 protein: CASSGGYPNEKLFF
CDR3 DNA: TGTGCCAGCAGTGGAGGGTATCCTAATGAAAAACTGTTTTTT

clone size: -
D gene: -
V gene: TRBV2
J gene: TRBJ2-4
CDR3 protein: CASSSTSWGHQYF
CDR3 DNA: TGTGCCAGCAGTTCGACATCTTGGGGGCATCAGTACTTC

clone size: -
D gene: -
V gene: TRBV11-2
J gene: TRBJ2-7
CDR3 protein: CASSLRDSRYEQYF
CDR3 DNA: TGTGCCAGCAGCTTAAGAGACAGTCGCTACGAGCAGTACTTC

clone size: -
D gene: TRBD1
V gene: TRBV29-1
J gene: TRBJ2-7
CDR3 protein: CSVGLDRGIYEQYF
CDR3 DNA: TGCAGCGTTGGGTTAGACAGGGGGATCTACGAGCAGTACTTC

clone size: few
D gene: -
V gene: TRBV4-2
J gene: TRBJ1-1
CDR3 protein: CASSHPEDGGLRTEAFF
CDR3 DNA: TGTGCCAGCAGCCATCCCGAAGATGGAGGTTTGAGAACTGAAGCTTTCTTT

clone size: -
D gene: -
V gene: TRBV15
J gene: TRBJ2-5
CDR3 protein: CATSRDPNGGETQYF
CDR3 DNA: TGTGCCACCAGCAGAGACCCCAACGGGGGAGAGACCCAGTACTTC

clone size: once
D gene: -
V gene: TRBV2
J gene: TRBJ2-1
CDR3 protein: CASSEASYEQFF
CDR3 DNA: TGTGCCAGCAGTGAAGCTTCCTATGAGCAGTTCTTC

clone size: -
D gene: TRBD2
V gene: TRBV30
J gene: TRBJ2-1
CDR3 protein: CAWSKGLAALGEQFF
CDR3 DNA: TGTGCCTGGAGTAAAGGACTAGCGGCCCTCGGGGAGCAGTTCTTC

clone size: -
D gene: -
V gene: TRBV7-2
J gene: TRBJ2-5
CDR3 protein: CASSLQTGEVGTQYF
CDR3 DNA: TGTGCCAGCAGCTTGCAAACAGGGGAGGTAGGGACCCAGTACTTC